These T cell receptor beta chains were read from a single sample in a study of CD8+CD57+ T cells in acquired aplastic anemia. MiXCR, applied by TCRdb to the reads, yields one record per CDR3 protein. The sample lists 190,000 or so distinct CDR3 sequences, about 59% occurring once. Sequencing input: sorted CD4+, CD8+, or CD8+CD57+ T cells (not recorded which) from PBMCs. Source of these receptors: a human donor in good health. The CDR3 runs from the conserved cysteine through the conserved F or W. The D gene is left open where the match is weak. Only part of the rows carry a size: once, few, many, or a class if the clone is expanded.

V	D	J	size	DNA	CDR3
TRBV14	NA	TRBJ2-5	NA	TGTGCCAGCAGCCCAACGACGAGAGAAACCCAGTACTTC	CASSPTTRETQYF
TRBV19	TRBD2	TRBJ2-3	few	TGTGCCAGCTTTTCAGCGGGAGGGCCCACAGATACGCAGTATTTT	CASFSAGGPTDTQYF
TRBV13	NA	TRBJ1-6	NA	TGTGCCAGCAGCTTAGCGGTCGAGACTAGTTCACCCCTCCACTTT	CASSLAVETSSPLHF
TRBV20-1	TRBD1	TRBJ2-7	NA	TGCAGTGCTCGTGCGGACAGGGGCTCCTACGAGCAGTACTTC	CSARADRGSYEQYF
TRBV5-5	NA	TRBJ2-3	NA	TGTGCCAGCAGCTTAGGGGCCCCGCCAGATACGCAGTATTTT	CASSLGAPPDTQYF
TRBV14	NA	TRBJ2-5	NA	TGTGCCAGCAGCCAGGGGCGAGAGACCCAGTACTTC	CASSQGRETQYF
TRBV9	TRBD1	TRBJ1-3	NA	TGTGCCAGCAGCGCCACAGGGGTAAGCTCTGGAAACACCATATATTTT	CASSATGVSSGNTIYF
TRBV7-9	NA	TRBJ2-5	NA	TGTGCCAGCAGCTTGAATAGTGCTGAGACCCAGTACTTC	CASSLNSAETQYF
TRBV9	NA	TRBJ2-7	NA	TGTGCCAGCAGCCCGAGGGACTACGAGCAGTACTTC	CASSPRDYEQYF
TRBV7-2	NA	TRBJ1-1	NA	TGTGCCAGCAGCTTAGAGAGGGCCGGGGGGCAGGCTTTCTTT	CASSLERAGGQAFF
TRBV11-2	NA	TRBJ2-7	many	TGTGCCAGCAGCCCCGAAGCGGGTTTCACATACCCCTACGAGCAGTACTTC	CASSPEAGFTYPYEQYF
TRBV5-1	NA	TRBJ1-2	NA	TGCGCCAGCAGCCTAACGGCAGGGAACTATGGCTACACCTTC	CASSLTAGNYGYTF
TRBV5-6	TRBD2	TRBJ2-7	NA	TGTGCCAGCAGCCAAGATCCCCCGGGACTAGTAAGCTACCGCTACGAGCAGTACTTC	CASSQDPPGLVSYRYEQYF
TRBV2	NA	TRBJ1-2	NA	TGTGCCAGCAGTGAGGGACACCCAATTTTCTCTAACTATGGCTACACCTTC	CASSEGHPIFSNYGYTF
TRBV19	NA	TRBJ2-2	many	TGTGCCAGTAGAGCCGCGGGGCAGATGAACACCGGGGAGCTGTTTTTT	CASRAAGQMNTGELFF
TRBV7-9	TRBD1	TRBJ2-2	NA	TGTACCAGCGGCGGTGAGACAGGGGATCCGCCCGGGGAGCTGTTTTTT	CTSGGETGDPPGELFF
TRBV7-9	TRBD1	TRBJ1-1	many	TGTGCCAGCAGTCGTGGGACAGGGGGCACTGAAGCTTTCTTT	CASSRGTGGTEAFF
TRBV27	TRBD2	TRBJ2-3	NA	TGTGCCAGCAGTTTAACGGCAGCGGGAGGTCCCGCAGATACGCAGTATTTT	CASSLTAAGGPADTQYF
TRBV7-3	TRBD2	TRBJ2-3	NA	TGTGCCAGCAGCTTAACAGGATCGGGGGGGTTCACAGATACGCAGTATTTT	CASSLTGSGGFTDTQYF
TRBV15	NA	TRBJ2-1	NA	TGTGCCACCAGCAACATACAGAGCTCCTACAATGAGCAGTTCTTC	CATSNIQSSYNEQFF
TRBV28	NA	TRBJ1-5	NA	TGTGCCAGCAGACAAACAGGGAGGGATCAGCCCCAGCATTTT	CASRQTGRDQPQHF
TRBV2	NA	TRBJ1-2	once	TGTGCCAGCCTAGCAGATCTGGGGGGCTACACCTTC	CASLADLGGYTF
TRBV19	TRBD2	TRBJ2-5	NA	TGTGCCAGTAAACAAGGACTAGCGCAGGGGAAAGAGACCCAGTACTTC	CASKQGLAQGKETQYF
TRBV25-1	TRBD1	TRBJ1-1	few	TGTGCCAGCAGTCGACAGGGAGGTACTGAAGCTTTCTTT	CASSRQGGTEAFF
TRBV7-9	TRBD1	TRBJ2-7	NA	TGTGCCAGACCCGGGGCCCCGGACAGGGGGCATAACGAGCAGTACTTC	CARPGAPDRGHNEQYF
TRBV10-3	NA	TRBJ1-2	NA	TGTGCCATCAGTCTTGGCAGGGAAGGTTACACCTTC	CAISLGREGYTF
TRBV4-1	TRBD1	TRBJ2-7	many	TGCGCCAGCAGCCAAGAAGTGGGTCAGGGGGCCTACGAGCAGTACTTC	CASSQEVGQGAYEQYF
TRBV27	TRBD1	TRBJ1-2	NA	TGTGCCAGCAGTTTATCAGGACAGGGACCGGGCTATGGCTACACCTTC	CASSLSGQGPGYGYTF
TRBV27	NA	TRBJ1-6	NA	TGTGCCAGCAGTTTCTGGGAGGCTGGGGGGTTTTCCTATAATTCACCCCTCCACTTT	CASSFWEAGGFSYNSPLHF
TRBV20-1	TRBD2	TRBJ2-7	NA	TGCAGTGCTAGAGAACTAGCGGACTACGAGCAGTACTTC	CSARELADYEQYF
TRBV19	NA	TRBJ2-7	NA	TGTGCCAGCAGCTTAGCACTCAGTGGCAACTACGAGCAGTACTTC	CASSLALSGNYEQYF
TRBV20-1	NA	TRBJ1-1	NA	TGCAGTGCTAGAAGTATAATGAACACTGAAGCTTTCTTT	CSARSIMNTEAFF
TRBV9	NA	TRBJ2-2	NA	TGTGCCAGCAGCGTAGGACTTGGGTCAGGGGAGCTGTTTTTT	CASSVGLGSGELFF
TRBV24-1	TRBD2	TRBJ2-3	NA	TGTGCCACCAGTGATTTGAGTACTAGCGGGGGATATACGCAGTATTTT	CATSDLSTSGGYTQYF
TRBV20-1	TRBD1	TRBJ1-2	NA	TGCAGTGCCACGGTTCAGGATTGGGACAGCCACAACTATGGCTACACCTTC	CSATVQDWDSHNYGYTF
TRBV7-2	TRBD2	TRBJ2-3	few	TGTGCCAGCAGCTCAAGCGGGGTGGGAGATACGCAGTATTTT	CASSSSGVGDTQYF
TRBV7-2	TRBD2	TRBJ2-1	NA	TGTGCCAGCAGGGCCGGGCGGGGGGGCCCCTACAATGAGCAGTTCTTC	CASRAGRGGPYNEQFF
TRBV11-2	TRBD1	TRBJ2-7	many	TGTGCCAGCAGCTATGGACAGGATCCCTACGAGCAGTACTTC	CASSYGQDPYEQYF
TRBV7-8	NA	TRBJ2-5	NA	TGTGCCAGCAGCCCTCACACAGCCGGTTCCCAAGAGACCCAGTACTTC	CASSPHTAGSQETQYF
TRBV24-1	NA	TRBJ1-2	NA	TGTGCCACCAGTAGTGGACCCGGGACGGCCTATGGCTACACCTTC	CATSSGPGTAYGYTF
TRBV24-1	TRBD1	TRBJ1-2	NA	TGTGCCACCAGTGATCCCGACAGGGGGGGTGGCTACACCTTC	CATSDPDRGGGYTF
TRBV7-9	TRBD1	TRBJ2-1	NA	TGCGCCAGCAGCCTCGGACAGGTTAACTACAATGAGCAGTTCTTC	CASSLGQVNYNEQFF
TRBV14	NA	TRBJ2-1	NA	TGTGCCAGCAGCCAAGAATGGGCAGGGGGGGTCAATGAGCAGTTCTTC	CASSQEWAGGVNEQFF
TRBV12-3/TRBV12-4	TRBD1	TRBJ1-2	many	TGTGCCAGCAGTTTACTTCCAGGGGGCCCGGCTAACTATGGCTACACCTTC	CASSLLPGGPANYGYTF
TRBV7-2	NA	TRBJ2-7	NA	TGTGCCAGCAGCCCAGAGGGGGGGGCCAGGGGAGACTACGAGCAGTGCTTC	CASSPEGGARGDYEQCF
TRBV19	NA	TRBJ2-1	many	TGTGCCAGTAGTATTTGGGACCGTTCCAATGAGCAGTTCTTC	CASSIWDRSNEQFF
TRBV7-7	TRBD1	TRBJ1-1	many	TGTGCCAGCAGCTTAGTAACAGGGGGTGAAGCTTTCTTT	CASSLVTGGEAFF
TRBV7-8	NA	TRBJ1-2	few	TGTGCCAGCAGTGTGGGAGACTATGGCTACACCTTC	CASSVGDYGYTF
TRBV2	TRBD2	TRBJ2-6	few	TGTGCCAGCAGGGCGGGATTAGCGGGGAGCTCTGGGGCCAACGTCCTGACTTTC	CASRAGLAGSSGANVLTF
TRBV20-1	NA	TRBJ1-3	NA	TGCAGTGCTCTACCCACGCGGCAGGCTGGAAACACCATATATTTT	CSALPTRQAGNTIYF
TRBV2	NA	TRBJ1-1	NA	TGTGCCAGCAGTTACCCGGGGCTGCCCGAAGCTTTCTTT	CASSYPGLPEAFF
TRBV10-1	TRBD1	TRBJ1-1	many	TGCGCCAGCAGCCGGGACAGCTCTAACACTGAAGCTTTCTTT	CASSRDSSNTEAFF
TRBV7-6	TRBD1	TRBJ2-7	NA	TGCGCCAGCAGCCAAGATCTCAGACAGGGAACCTACGAGCAGTACTTC	CASSQDLRQGTYEQYF
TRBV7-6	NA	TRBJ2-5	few	TGTGCCAGCAGCTTGTTGGGGGATGAGACCCAGTACTTC	CASSLLGDETQYF
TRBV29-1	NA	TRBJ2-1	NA	TGCAGCGTTGAGGGTCGGATCAATGAGCAGTTCTTC	CSVEGRINEQFF
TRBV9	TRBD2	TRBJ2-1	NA	TGTGCCAGCAGCGTAGTCGGGGACTACAGCACAGATACGCAGTTCTTC	CASSVVGDYSTDTQFF